One sample yielded the 27 T cell receptor beta chains listed below, sequenced in a study of blood T cell repertoires in COVID-19. Sequencing used immunoSEQ multiplex PCR; TCRdb keeps in-frame clones, though not all of them. This repertoire shows about 88,000 clones, more than 90% found once; its top ten account for about 1.7%. Sequencing was carried out using peripheral blood. The receptor set was obtained from a man between 60 and 75 years old with acute or convalescent COVID-19.

V is TRBV28 and J is TRBJ1-1; D unresolved. Per the germline V gene, CDR1 is MDHEN and CDR2 is SYDVKM. V was trimmed by 7 bases and J by 3 bases, leaving 12 bases between them. The CDR3 spans 13 residues. The CDR3 spells CASMRAVHTEAFF. CDR3 DNA: TGTGCCAGCATGAGGGCTGTTCACACTGAAGCTTTCTTT.

This chain connects TRBV4-2 to TRBJ1-6; the D gene is possibly TRBD1 (6 bases). Germline assignment: CDR1 LGHNA and CDR2 YNFKEQ. V was shortened by 4 bases and J by 6 bases, with 16 bases between the two germline ends. The CDR3 runs 16 residues. DNA for the CDR3: TGTGCCAGCAGCCCAGTAGCAGGGGCCGGTAATTCACCCCTCCACTTT. Amino acid sequence: CASSPVAGAGNSPLHF.

V and J are TRBV29-1 and TRBJ2-7; possible D gene TRBD2, 6 bases. Germline V gene data show CDR1 as SQVTM and CDR2 as ANQGSEA. Trimming took off 7 bases at V and 3 bases at J, with 13 bases between the two ends. The CDR3 contains 12 residues. CDR3 sequence: CSASGLLYEQYF. The CDR3 coding sequence is TGCAGCGCCTCGGGACTCCTCTACGAGCAGTACTTC.

This chain joins TRBV7-2 and TRBJ2-5; D is perhaps TRBD1 (7 bases). This CDR3 is 13 amino acids long. V was pared by 5 bases and J by 7 bases, with 14 bases between. From germline, CDR1 is SGHTA and CDR2 FQGNSA. CDR3 protein: CASSPTGTWTQYF. The CDR3 coding sequence is TGTGCCAGCAGCCCGACAGGGACTTGGACCCAGTACTTC.

V gene TRBV5-5 combines with J gene TRBJ2-3; the match to TRBD1 covers 7 bases. The junction had 4 bases not matched to a gene; V was cut back by 3 bases and J by 3 bases. The germline CDR1 and CDR2 sequences are SGHKS and YYEKEE (reference sequence). The CDR3 consists of 14 residues. The CDR3, as DNA: TGTGCCAGCAGCTCTTCGACAGGGACAGATACGCAGTATTTT. This codes for CASSSSTGTDTQYF.

This chain links TRBV5-4 with TRBJ2-1, with D unclear. The germline CDR1 and CDR2 sequences are SGHNT and YYREEE (reference sequence). V gave up 0 bases and J gave up 2 bases, with 3 bases separating them. The CDR3 loop spans 13 amino acids. The CDR3 region is CASSLDTYNEQFF. The CDR3 bases are TGTGCCAGCAGCTTGGACACCTACAATGAGCAGTTCTTC.

The chain recombines TRBV19 with TRBJ2-7; 7 bases map to TRBD1. The CDR3 has 17 residues. In germline, CDR1 is LNHDA, CDR2 SQIVND (reference sequence). The V segment lost 0 bases and the J segment 4 bases; nucleotides outside the gene matches: 12. CDR3 in DNA: TGTGCCAGTAGTATAGAAGCCAGGGCAGGGGGTGCATACGAGCAGTACTTC. The encoded protein is CASSIEARAGGAYEQYF.

This clone was counted a single time. The chain couples TRBV6-2 or TRBV6-3 to TRBJ2-7, with D maybe TRBD2 (6 bases). The CDR3 extends over 14 amino acids. V shed 2 bases and J shed 3 bases, with 11 bases lying between them. Germline values: CDR1 MNHEY, CDR2 SVGEGT. CDR3 DNA: TGTGCCAGCAGTTACGTCGGGGGAGACTACGAGCAGTACTTC. Translation gives CASSYVGGDYEQYF.

The CDR3: CASSPTGGGYGYTF. In DNA, the CDR3 is TGTGCCAGCAGCCCGACAGGGGGCGGCTATGGCTACACCTTC. J is TRBJ1-2 and V is TRBV5-6; 10 bases map to TRBD1. In germline, CDR1 is SGHDT, CDR2 YYEEEE. CDR3 length equals 14 residues. The J segment lost 4 bases and the V segment lost 4 bases, leaving 4 bases of the junction unmatched.

The chain couples TRBV6-1 to TRBJ2-3; 7 bases map to TRBD1. V gave up 4 bases and J gave up 2 bases; unmatched junction bases: 9. The CDR3 runs 16 residues. Germline CDR1 and CDR2: MNHNS and SASEGT. The CDR3 region is CASSAQQGKITDTQYF. CDR3 coding DNA: TGTGCCAGCAGTGCCCAACAGGGGAAGATCACAGATACGCAGTATTTT.

This clone was seen once. The CDR3 DNA reads as TGTGCCAGCAGCCAAGATCCGGGACAGGGAATGCCGAACACTGAAGCTTTCTTT. Its protein product is CASSQDPGQGMPNTEAFF. The chain recombines TRBV4-2 with TRBJ1-1, with 9 bases that match TRBD1. CDR3 length: 18 amino acids. Unmatched junction bases numbered 9, after V lost 0 bases and J lost 1 base. The germline V gene encodes CDR1 LGHNA and CDR2 YNFKEQ.

The V gene is TRBV2, the J gene TRBJ2-5; 7 positions agree with TRBD1. CDR3 length equals 13 residues. J lost 10 bases, V lost 6 bases, and 11 bases had no gene match. Germline V gives CDR1 SNHLY, CDR2 FYNNEI. CDR3 protein: CASRQGTGLGQYF. Here the CDR3 DNA reads TGTGCCAGCAGACAGGGGACGGGGCTGGGCCAGTACTTC.

This chain connects TRBV2 to TRBJ1-4, with 10 bases fitting TRBD1. This CDR3 spans 20 amino acids. Germline CDR1 is SNHLY and CDR2 is FYNNEI. V lost 2 bases to trimming and J lost 4 bases; unmatched junction nucleotides: 16. CDR3 residues: CASSESTGTGAESGNEKLFF. The CDR3 coding sequence is TGTGCCAGCAGTGAATCTACCGGGACAGGGGCCGAAAGTGGTAATGAAAAACTGTTTTTT.

The rearrangement joins TRBV5-1 to TRBJ2-1; perhaps TRBD2 as D (5 bases). V gave up 0 bases and J gave up 7 bases, with 14 bases separating them. This CDR3 has 15 residues. In germline, CDR1 is SGHRS, CDR2 YFSETQ. Here the CDR3 DNA reads TGCGCCAGCAGCTTGGCCGCAGCGGAGATTAATGAGCAGTTCTTC. It codes for CASSLAAAEINEQFF. Full variable domain (remainder filled in from reference TRBV5-1 and TRBJ2-1): KAGVTQTPRYLIKTRGQQVTLSCSPISGHRSVSWYQQTPGQGLQFLFEYFSETQRNKGNFPGRFSGRQFSNSRSEMNVSTLELGDSALYLCASSLAAAEINEQFFGPGTRLTVL.

This clone was seen only once. The V gene is TRBV5-5, the J gene TRBJ1-6; TRBD1 matches at 7 bases. There are 15 residues in the CDR3. V dropped 4 bases and J dropped 6; count of bases not matched to a gene: 7. From germline, CDR1 is SGHKS and CDR2 YYEKEE (reference sequence). CDR3 in amino acids: CASSPAGTVNSPLHF. CDR3 DNA: TGTGCCAGCAGCCCCGCCGGGACAGTTAATTCACCCCTCCACTTT.

The V and J genes are TRBV28 and TRBJ2-3, with D tentatively TRBD1 (5 bases). CDR1 is MDHEN, CDR2 SYDVKM, per germline. The V and J ends lost 6 bases and 7 bases respectively, with 8 bases between them. The CDR3 length is 11 residues. CDR3 amino acids: CASSRQYTQYF. The CDR3 bases are TGTGCCAGCAGCCGACAGTATACGCAGTATTTT.

This chain uses TRBV6-2 or TRBV6-3 with TRBJ2-7; D is perhaps TRBD2 (6 bases). CDR1 MNHEY and CDR2 SVGEGT come from the germline V gene. The CDR3 contains 15 residues. Trimming shortened V by 6 bases and J by 2 bases, and 17 bases separated the two germline ends. In nucleotides, the CDR3 is TGTGCCAGCAGCCCTCCTTCGGGGGAGACCTACGAGCAGTACTTC. Translation: CASSPPSGETYEQYF.

J is TRBJ2-7 and V is TRBV5-5, with 12 bases fitting TRBD2. The length of the CDR3 is 17 residues. V was pared by 0 bases and J by 2 bases, with 6 bases of the junction left unmatched. The germline V gene has CDR1 SGHKS and CDR2 YYEKEE (reference sequence). The CDR3: CASSLELAGGLAYEQYF. CDR3 nucleotides: TGTGCCAGCAGCTTGGAGCTAGCGGGAGGGCTGGCCTACGAGCAGTACTTC.

The chain uses TRBV7-8 and TRBJ1-6, with D hard to call. This CDR3 spans 13 amino acids. V shed 5 bases and J shed 12 bases, with 14 bases lying between them. Looked up from germline, CDR1 is SGHVS and CDR2 is FQNEAQ. The CDR3 DNA is TGTGCCAGCAGCCCCGAGCGGCCGCTACCCCTCCACTTT. It is translated as CASSPERPLPLHF.

J is TRBJ2-1 and V is TRBV9; 7 nucleotides align to TRBD1. CDR3 length equals 14 residues. Germline V gene sequence: CDR1 SGDLS, CDR2 YYNGEE. V trimming: 4 bases; J trimming: 6 bases; junction bases outside the gene matches: 7. The CDR3 here is CASSITGQFNEQFF. CDR3 sequence (DNA): TGTGCCAGCAGCATAACGGGACAGTTCAATGAGCAGTTCTTC.

The chain recombines TRBV3-1 (or the pseudogene TRBV3-2) with TRBJ1-4; D gene unclear. The CDR3 is 15 amino acids. V lost 1 base to trimming and J lost 3 bases, with 9 bases between them. CDR1 is LGHDT and CDR2 is YNNKEL in the germline V gene (reference sequence). The CDR3, as DNA: TGTGCCAGCAGCCAAGGTAGAGGCTCTAATGAAAAACTGTTTTTT. As protein: CASSQGRGSNEKLFF.

For this clone: The CDR3 ends on some other residue instead of the conserved phenylalanine or tryptophan, so this is likely a read error. The DNA is left out, because the CDR3 cannot be placed on it with certainty; the CDR3 is given as TCRdb lists it. The chain has TRBV21-1 and TRBJ1-6. TRBV21-1 is a known pseudogene. The length of the CDR3 is 12 amino acids, counting both ends. The chain's CDR3 is CASSTPEGEGLV.

The chain employs TRBV24-1 and TRBJ2-2, with 8 bases fitting TRBD2. Per germline, CDR1 KGHDR and CDR2 SFDVKD. The CDR3 is made up of 14 amino acids. V lost 4 bases, J lost 6 bases, and 3 bases stayed unmatched. CDR3 loop: CATSDAGGAGELFF. As DNA, the CDR3 is TGTGCCACCAGTGACGCCGGGGGGGCCGGGGAGCTGTTTTTT.

The chain uses TRBV6-2 or TRBV6-3 and TRBJ1-1; 7 nucleotides match TRBD1. There are 14 residues in the CDR3. J gave up 4 bases and V 4 bases, and 6 bases lay outside the gene matches. In germline, CDR1 is MNHEY, CDR2 SVGEGT. The CDR3 DNA reads as TGTGCCAGCAGTTGGGACAGCCGACGCACTGAAGCTTTCTTT. Its translation: CASSWDSRRTEAFF.

CDR3 nucleotide sequence: TGTGCCATCCCCGGGGGGAGGTCCGGTGACTATGGCTACACCTTC. Amino acids: CAIPGGRSGDYGYTF. V is TRBV28 and J is TRBJ1-2, with D maybe TRBD1 (5 bases). V lost 10 bases and J 3 bases, leaving 21 bases between the germline ends. CDR3 size: 15 residues. Germline assignment: CDR1 MDHEN and CDR2 SYDVKM.

V gene TRBV6-2 or TRBV6-3 combines with J gene TRBJ2-7, with TRBD2 as a possible D gene (6 bases). Germline V gives CDR1 MNHEY, CDR2 SVGEGT. This CDR3 is built from 16 residues. The V and J ends lost 5 bases and 0 bases respectively, with 17 bases between them. The DNA for the CDR3 is TGTGCCAGCAGTCGGCGGGGTAATCTGGGCTCCTACGAGCAGTACTTC. Protein: CASSRRGNLGSYEQYF.

This chain uses TRBV5-6 with TRBJ2-3; 7 bases align to TRBD1. CDR1 is SGHDT and CDR2 is YYEEEE in the germline V gene. J was trimmed by 2 bases and V by 4 bases; bases with no gene match: 13. This CDR3 has 17 residues. This CDR3 reads CASSLDLHRGTTDTQYF. The CDR3 bases are TGTGCCAGCAGCCTTGACCTCCACAGGGGAACCACAGATACGCAGTATTTT.